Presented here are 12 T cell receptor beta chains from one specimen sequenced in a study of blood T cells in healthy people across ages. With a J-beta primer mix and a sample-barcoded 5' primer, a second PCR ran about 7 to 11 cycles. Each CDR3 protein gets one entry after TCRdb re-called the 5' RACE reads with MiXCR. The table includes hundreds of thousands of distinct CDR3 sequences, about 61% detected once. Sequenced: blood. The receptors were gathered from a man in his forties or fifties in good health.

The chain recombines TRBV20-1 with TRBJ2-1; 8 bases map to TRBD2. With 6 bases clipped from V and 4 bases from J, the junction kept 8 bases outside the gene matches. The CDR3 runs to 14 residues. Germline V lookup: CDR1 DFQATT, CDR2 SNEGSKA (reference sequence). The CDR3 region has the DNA TGCAGTGCCGAAACTAGCGGTTCTTACAATGAGCAGTTCTTC. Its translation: CSAETSGSYNEQFF.

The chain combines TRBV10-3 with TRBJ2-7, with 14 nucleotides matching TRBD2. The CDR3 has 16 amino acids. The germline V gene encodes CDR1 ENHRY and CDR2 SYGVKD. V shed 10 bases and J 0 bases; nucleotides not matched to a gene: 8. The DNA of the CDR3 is TGTGCCACCGGACTAGCGGGGGGTCGAAGCTCCTACGAGCAGTACTTC. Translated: CATGLAGGRSSYEQYF.

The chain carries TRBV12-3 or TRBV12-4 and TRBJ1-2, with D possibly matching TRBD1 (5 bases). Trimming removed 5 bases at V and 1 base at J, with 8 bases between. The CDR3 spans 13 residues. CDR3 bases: TGTGCCAGCAGTGCGACAGTTAACTATGGCTACACCTTC. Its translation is CASSATVNYGYTF.

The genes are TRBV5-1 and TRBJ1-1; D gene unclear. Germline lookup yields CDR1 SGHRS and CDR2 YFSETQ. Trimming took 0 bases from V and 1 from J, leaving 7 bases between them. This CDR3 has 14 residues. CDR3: CASSLEMWNTEAFF. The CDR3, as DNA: TGCGCCAGCAGCTTGGAGATGTGGAACACTGAAGCTTTCTTT.

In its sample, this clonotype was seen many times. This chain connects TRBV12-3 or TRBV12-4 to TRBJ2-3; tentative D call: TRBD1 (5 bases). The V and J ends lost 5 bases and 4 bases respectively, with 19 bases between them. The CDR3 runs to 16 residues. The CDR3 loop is CASSGFVGRSADTQYF. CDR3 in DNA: TGTGCCAGCAGTGGGTTCGTGGGGCGTTCAGCAGATACGCAGTATTTT.

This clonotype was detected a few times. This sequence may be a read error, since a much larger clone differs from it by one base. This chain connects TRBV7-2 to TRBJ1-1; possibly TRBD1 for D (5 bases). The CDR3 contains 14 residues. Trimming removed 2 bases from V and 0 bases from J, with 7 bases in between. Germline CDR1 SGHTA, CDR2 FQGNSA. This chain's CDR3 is CASSLRQMNTEAFF. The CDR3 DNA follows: TGTGCCAGCAGCTTACGACAGATGAACACTGAAGCTTTCTTT.

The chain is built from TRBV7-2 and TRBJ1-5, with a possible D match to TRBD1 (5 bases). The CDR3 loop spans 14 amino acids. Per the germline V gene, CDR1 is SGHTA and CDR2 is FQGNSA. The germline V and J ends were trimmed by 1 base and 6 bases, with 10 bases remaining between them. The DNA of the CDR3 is TGTGCCAGCAGCTTAGGGCAGGGTTTTCAGCCCCAGCATTTT. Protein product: CASSLGQGFQPQHF. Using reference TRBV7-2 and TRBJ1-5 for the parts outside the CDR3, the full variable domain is GAGVSQSPSNKVTEKGKDVELRCDPISGHTALYWYRQSLGQGLEFLIYFQGNSAPDKSGLPSDRFSAERTGGSVSTLTIQRTQQEDSAVYLCASSLGQGFQPQHFGDGTRLSIL.

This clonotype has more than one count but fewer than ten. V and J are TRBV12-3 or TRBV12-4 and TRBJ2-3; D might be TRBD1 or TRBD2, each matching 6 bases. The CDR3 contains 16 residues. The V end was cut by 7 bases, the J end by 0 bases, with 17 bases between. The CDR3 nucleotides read TGTGCCAGCACCCTACGGAAGGGGGGAAGCACAGATACGCAGTATTTT. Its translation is CASTLRKGGSTDTQYF.

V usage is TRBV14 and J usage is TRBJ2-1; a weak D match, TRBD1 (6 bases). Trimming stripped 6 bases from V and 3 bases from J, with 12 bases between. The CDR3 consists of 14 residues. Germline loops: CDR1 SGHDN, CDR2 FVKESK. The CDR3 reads CASRGTGIYNEQFF. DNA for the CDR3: TGTGCCAGCAGGGGAACAGGGATCTACAATGAGCAGTTCTTC.

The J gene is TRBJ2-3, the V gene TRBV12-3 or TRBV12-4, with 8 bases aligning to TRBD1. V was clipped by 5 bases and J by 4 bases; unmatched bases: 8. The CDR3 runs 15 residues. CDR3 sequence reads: CASSHRTGNADTQYF. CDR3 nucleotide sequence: TGTGCCAGCAGTCACCGGACAGGGAACGCAGATACGCAGTATTTT.

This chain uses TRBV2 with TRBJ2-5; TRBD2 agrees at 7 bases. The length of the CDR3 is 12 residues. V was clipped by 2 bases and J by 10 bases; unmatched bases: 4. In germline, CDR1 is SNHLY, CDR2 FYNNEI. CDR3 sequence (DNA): TGTGCCAGCAGTGAATTAGGGGAGGGCCAGTACTTC. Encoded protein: CASSELGEGQYF.

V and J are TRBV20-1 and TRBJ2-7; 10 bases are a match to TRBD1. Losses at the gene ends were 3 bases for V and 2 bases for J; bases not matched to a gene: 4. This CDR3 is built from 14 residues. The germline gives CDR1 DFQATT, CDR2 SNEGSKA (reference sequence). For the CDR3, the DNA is TGCAGTGCTAGGACCGGGACAGGGGCCTACGAGCAGTACTTC. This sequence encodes CSARTGTGAYEQYF.